This T cell receptor beta chain was profiled in a study of T cell responses to AZD1222 COVID-19 vaccine. Study-wide findings and caveats: Repertoires were collected only later (after the peak T cell response had occurred). Among vaccine-associated CD4 TCRs, coverage spanned spike, with dominance at 160-218 and 743-854. Donors were chiefly white British, with a greater number of females, and clonal diversity was perhaps underestimated.

Germline V gene data show CDR1 as MNHEY and CDR2 as SMNVEV (reference sequence). Unmatched junction bases numbered 8, after V lost 4 bases and J lost 4 bases. The CDR3 is 16 residues long. For this clone: Its antigen is as yet unknown.

The assay was immunoSEQ multiplex PCR, and TCRdb's table has in-frame clones only and misses some. This repertoire shows 120,000 or so clones, 90% found once; its top ten account for 7.2%. This TCR came from an adult in good health. The sample in question was peripheral blood, obtained on day 0 of AZD1222 vaccination. The chain joins TRBV27 to TRBJ2-4, with 9 bases identical to TRBD1. The CDR3 nucleotides read TGTGCCAGCAGTTCTTCCTCCGACAGGGGGAAAAACATTCAGTACTTC. Encoded protein: CASSSSSDRGKNIQYF.